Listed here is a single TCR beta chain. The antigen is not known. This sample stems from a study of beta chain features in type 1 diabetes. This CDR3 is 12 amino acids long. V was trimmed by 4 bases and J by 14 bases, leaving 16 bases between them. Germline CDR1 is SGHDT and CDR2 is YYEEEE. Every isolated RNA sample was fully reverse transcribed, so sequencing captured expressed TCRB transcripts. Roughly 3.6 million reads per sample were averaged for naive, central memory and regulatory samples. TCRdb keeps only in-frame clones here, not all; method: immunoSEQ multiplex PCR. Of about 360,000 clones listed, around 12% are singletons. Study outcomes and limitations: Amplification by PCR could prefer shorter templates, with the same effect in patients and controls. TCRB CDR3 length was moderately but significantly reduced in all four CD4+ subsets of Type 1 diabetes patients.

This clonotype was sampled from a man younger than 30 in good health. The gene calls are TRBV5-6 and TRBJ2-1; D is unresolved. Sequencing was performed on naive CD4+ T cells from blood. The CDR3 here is CASSLKHVPEFF. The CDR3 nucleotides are TGTGCCAGCAGCCTTAAGCATGTGCCGGAGTTCTTC.